These 2 T cell receptor beta chains originate from one sample sequenced in a study of blood T cell repertoires in COVID-19. Assay: immunoSEQ multiplex PCR; the TCRdb copy retains only in-frame clones and omits some. The sample carries about 63,000 clones, about nine tenths recorded once. Sequencing input: peripheral blood. These receptors were obtained from a human donor in a cohort sampled during active COVID-19.

This chain uses TRBV6-5 with TRBJ2-3; 10 nucleotides line up with TRBD1. Trimming took 2 bases from V and 6 from J; bases not matched to a gene: 5. Germline V CDR1 and CDR2: MNHEY, SVGAGI. The CDR3 has 15 amino acids. The CDR3 loop reads CASSYDRGRPDTQYF. The CDR3 region has the DNA TGTGCCAGCAGTTACGACAGGGGGCGCCCCGATACGCAGTATTTT.

A single count supports this clone. V and J are TRBV5-6 and TRBJ2-7; D may be TRBD1 (6 bases). CDR3 length equals 15 residues. The germline CDR1 and CDR2 sequences are SGHDT and YYEEEE. V lost 1 base to trimming and J lost 5 bases, with 16 bases between them. The CDR3 coding sequence is TGTGCCAGCAGCTTGTTGGGGGCAGGGGCCGACGAGCAGTACTTC. Amino acids: CASSLLGAGADEQYF.